This entry describes one T cell receptor (beta chain). Germline V gene sequence: CDR1 LGHNA, CDR2 YNFKEQ. This CDR3 spans 19 amino acids. V dropped 2 bases and J dropped 6; count of bases not matched to a gene: 17. The sample is drawn from a study of blood T cell repertoires in COVID-19. Sequencing was performed with immunoSEQ multiplex PCR; in TCRdb, only in-frame clones are kept and a portion is missing. This sample has 50,000 to 65,000 clones, with roughly 90% found just once. The material sequenced was peripheral blood. The chain couples TRBV4-2 to TRBJ2-3, with 10 bases aligning to TRBD2. The clonotype comes from a man aged 60-69 years with acute or convalescent COVID-19. CDR3: CASSQSMSGGAPWGDTQYF. DNA for the CDR3: TGTGCCAGCAGCCAAAGTATGAGCGGGGGGGCCCCCTGGGGGGATACGCAGTATTTT.